The source of this T cell receptor beta chain is a study of blood T cells in healthy people across ages. CDR1 KGHSH and CDR2 LQKENI come from the germline V gene. V lost 8 bases and J 3 bases, leaving 13 bases between the germline ends. The CDR3 runs 13 residues. A sample-barcoded 5' primer and a J-beta primer mix were used in a second PCR of about 7 to 11 cycles. With 12 random nucleotides, a template-switch adaptor tagged each individual cDNA molecule. Each CDR3 protein gets one entry after TCRdb re-called the 5' RACE reads with MiXCR. Of about 970,000 distinct CDR3 sequences listed, about 53% are singletons.

The receptor comes from a woman aged 55 to 70 in good health. J is TRBJ1-2 and V is TRBV18; D is possibly TRBD1 (6 bases). Sequencing was performed on blood. The CDR3 protein is CASLGGSDYGYTF. DNA for the CDR3: TGTGCCAGCCTAGGGGGTAGCGACTATGGCTACACCTTC.